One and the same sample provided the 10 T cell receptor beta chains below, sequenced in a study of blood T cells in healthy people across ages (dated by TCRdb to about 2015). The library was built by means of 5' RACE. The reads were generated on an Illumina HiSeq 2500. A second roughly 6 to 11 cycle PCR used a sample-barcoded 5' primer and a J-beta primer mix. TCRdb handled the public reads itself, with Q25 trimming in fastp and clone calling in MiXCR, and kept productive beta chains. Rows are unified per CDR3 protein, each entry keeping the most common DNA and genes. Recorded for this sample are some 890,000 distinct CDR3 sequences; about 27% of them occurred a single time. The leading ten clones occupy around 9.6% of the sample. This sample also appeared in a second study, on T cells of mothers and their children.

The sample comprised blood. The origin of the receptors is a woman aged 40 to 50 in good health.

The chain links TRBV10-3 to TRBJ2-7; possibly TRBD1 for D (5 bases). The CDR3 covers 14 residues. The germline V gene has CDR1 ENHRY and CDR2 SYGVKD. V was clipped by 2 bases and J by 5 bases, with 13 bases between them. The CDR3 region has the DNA TGTGCCATCAGTGAGAATACCAGGGTTCACGAGCAGTACTTC. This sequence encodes CAISENTRVHEQYF.

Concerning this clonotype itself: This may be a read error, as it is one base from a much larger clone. CDR3: CASRPRGTYNEQFF. The DNA of the CDR3 is TGTGCCAGCCGGCCAAGGGGAACCTACAATGAGCAGTTCTTC. The rearrangement links TRBV6-6 to TRBJ2-1; D may be TRBD1 (5 bases). Germline V lookup: CDR1 MNHNY, CDR2 SVGAGI (reference sequence). The CDR3 consists of 14 residues. V lost 8 bases to trimming and J lost 2 bases, with 13 bases between them.

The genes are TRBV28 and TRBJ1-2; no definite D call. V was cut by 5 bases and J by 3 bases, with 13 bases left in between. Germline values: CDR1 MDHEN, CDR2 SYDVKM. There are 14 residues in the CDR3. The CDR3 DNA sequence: TGTGCCAGCAGTCCTCGAGCCACCCACTATGGCTACACCTTC. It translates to CASSPRATHYGYTF.

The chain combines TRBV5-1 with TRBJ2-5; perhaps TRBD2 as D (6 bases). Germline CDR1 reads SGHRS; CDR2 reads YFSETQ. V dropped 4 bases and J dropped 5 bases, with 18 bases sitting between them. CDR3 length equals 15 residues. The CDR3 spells CASSPGGVQWETQYF. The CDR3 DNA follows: TGCGCCAGCAGCCCGGGCGGGGTACAGTGGGAGACCCAGTACTTC.

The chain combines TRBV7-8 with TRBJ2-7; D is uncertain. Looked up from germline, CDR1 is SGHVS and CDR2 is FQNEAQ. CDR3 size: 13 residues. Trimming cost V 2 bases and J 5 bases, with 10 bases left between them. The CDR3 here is CASSLLVGHEQYF. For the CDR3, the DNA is TGTGCCAGCAGCTTATTGGTGGGCCACGAGCAGTACTTC.

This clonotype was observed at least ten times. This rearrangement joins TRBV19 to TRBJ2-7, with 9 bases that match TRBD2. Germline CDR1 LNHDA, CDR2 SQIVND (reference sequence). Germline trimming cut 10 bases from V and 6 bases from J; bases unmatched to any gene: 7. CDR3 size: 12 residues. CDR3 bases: TGTGCCACTTCTAGCGGGATGGGCGAGCAGTACTTC. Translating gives CATSSGMGEQYF. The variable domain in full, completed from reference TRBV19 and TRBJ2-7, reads DGGITQSPKYLFRKEGQNVTLSCEQNLNHDAMYWYRQDPGQGLRLIYYSQIVNDFQKGDIAEGYSVSREKKESFPLTVTSAQKNPTAFYLCATSSGMGEQYFGPGTRLTVT.

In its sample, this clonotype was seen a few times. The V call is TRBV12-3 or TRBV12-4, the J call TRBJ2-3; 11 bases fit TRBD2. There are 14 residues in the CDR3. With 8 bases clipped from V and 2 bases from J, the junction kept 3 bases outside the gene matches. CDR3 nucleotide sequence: TGTGCCAGCTTTAGCGGGGGGGCCACAGATACGCAGTATTTT. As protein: CASFSGGATDTQYF.

Here the CDR3 reads CASSARGGSGELFF. CDR3 in DNA: TGCGCCAGCAGCGCGCGGGGGGGCTCCGGGGAGCTGTTTTTT. The V and J genes are TRBV5-1 and TRBJ2-2; TRBD2 matches at 9 bases. Per germline, CDR1 SGHRS and CDR2 YFSETQ. The CDR3 is 14 amino acids. J lost 6 bases, V lost 4 bases, and 4 bases had no gene match.

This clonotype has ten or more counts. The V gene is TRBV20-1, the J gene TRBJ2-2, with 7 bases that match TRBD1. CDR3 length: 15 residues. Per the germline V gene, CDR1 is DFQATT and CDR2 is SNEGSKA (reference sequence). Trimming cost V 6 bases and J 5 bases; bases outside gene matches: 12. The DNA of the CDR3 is TGCAGTGCACGTCGGGGACAGTCCGGAACCGGGGAGCTGTTTTTT. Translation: CSARRGQSGTGELFF.

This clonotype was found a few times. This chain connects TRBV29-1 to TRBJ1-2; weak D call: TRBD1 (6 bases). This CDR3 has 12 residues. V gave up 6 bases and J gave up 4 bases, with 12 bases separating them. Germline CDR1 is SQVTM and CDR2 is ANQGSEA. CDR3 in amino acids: CSVKQGPYGYTF. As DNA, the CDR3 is TGCAGCGTAAAACAGGGACCCTATGGCTACACCTTC.